A single sample is the source of the 19 T cell receptor beta chains below, sequenced in a study of cytomegalovirus exposure and HLA in healthy donors. The PCR employed 60 Vbeta primers together with 13 Jbeta primers. Produced via immunoSEQ multiplex PCR; TCRdb's table is partial and in-frame only. Of about 160,000 clones in the sample, roughly 80% were seen once. The sample was PBMCs. These receptor sequences come from a man aged 25 to 40 in good health and CMV-seropositive.

This chain connects TRBV28 to TRBJ1-5; the D is unclear. The V gene's germline CDR1 is MDHEN and CDR2 SYDVKM. CDR3 size: 14 residues. V lost 5 bases, J lost 0 bases, and 8 bases lay in between. Here the CDR3 reads CASSSLYSNQPQHF. The CDR3 DNA follows: TGTGCCAGCAGTAGCCTTTATAGCAATCAGCCCCAGCATTTT.

V is TRBV18 and J is TRBJ2-3; 7 bases align to TRBD2. The CDR3 has 15 amino acids. The junction had 8 bases not matched to a gene; V was cut back by 0 bases and J by 8 bases. CDR1 is KGHSH, CDR2 LQKENI, per germline. The CDR3 DNA reads as TGTGCCAGCTCACCACCTAGCGGGCCCTACAGTACGCAGTATTTT. Protein: CASSPPSGPYSTQYF.

The genes are TRBV19 and TRBJ2-7, with 8 bases identical to TRBD1. Germline lookup yields CDR1 LNHDA and CDR2 SQIVND (reference sequence). Trimming at V came to 2 bases and at J to 7 bases, leaving 4 bases not matched to a gene. The CDR3 contains 13 residues. The CDR3 reads CASSIQGAREQYF. CDR3 in DNA: TGTGCCAGTAGTATACAGGGGGCGCGAGAGCAGTACTTC.

The CDR3 DNA reads as TGTGCCTGGAGTGTACGGGGGGTTAGTCAGCCCCAGCATTTT. This gives the protein CAWSVRGVSQPQHF. This chain joins TRBV30 and TRBJ1-5; a possible D gene is TRBD1 (5 bases). CDR1 and CDR2 from the germline V gene are GTSNPN and SVGIG (reference sequence). The CDR3 spans 14 residues. Trimming cost V 0 bases and J 6 bases, with 12 bases left between them.

The J gene is TRBJ2-3, the V gene TRBV7-9, with 12 bases lining up with TRBD2. V gave up 4 bases and J gave up 6 bases; unmatched junction bases: 2. Germline CDR1 reads SEHNR; CDR2 reads FQNEAQ (reference sequence). The CDR3 runs to 14 residues. Written as DNA, the CDR3 is TGTGCCAGCAGCTCCGGGACTAGCGGGGATACGCAGTATTTT. As protein: CASSSGTSGDTQYF.

The chain couples TRBV5-1 to TRBJ2-3, with D possibly matching TRBD1 (5 bases). V was cut by 1 base and J by 7 bases, with 10 bases left in between. The germline V gene encodes CDR1 SGHRS and CDR2 YFSETQ. CDR3 size: 13 residues. CDR3 protein: CASSLQGIHTQYF. CDR3 DNA sequence: TGCGCCAGCAGCTTGCAGGGTATCCATACGCAGTATTTT.

This chain joins TRBV5-1 and TRBJ2-1, with 11 nucleotides matching TRBD1. CDR3 size: 16 residues. The V gene's germline CDR1 is SGHRS and CDR2 YFSETQ. J lost 2 bases, V lost 4 bases, and 5 bases had no gene match. DNA for the CDR3: TGCGCCAGCAGCCCCGGGACAGGGGGTCCCTACAATGAGCAGTTCTTC. This encodes CASSPGTGGPYNEQFF.

The J gene is TRBJ2-7, the V gene TRBV10-1; 13 bases agree with TRBD2. CDR3 length: 16 residues. Germline V gives CDR1 WNHNN, CDR2 SYGVQD (reference sequence). V shed 4 bases and J 7 bases; nucleotides not matched to a gene: 10. The CDR3 spells CASSAWPGLAGREQYF. CDR3 DNA sequence: TGCGCCAGCAGTGCCTGGCCGGGACTAGCGGGGCGGGAGCAGTACTTC.

The rearrangement joins TRBV30 to TRBJ2-5; 7 positions match TRBD2. Germline V gene sequence: CDR1 GTSNPN, CDR2 SVGIG (reference sequence). Unmatched junction bases numbered 11, after V lost 3 bases and J lost 4 bases. The CDR3 has 15 residues. CDR3 protein: CAWSYTTSRRETQYF. The DNA for the CDR3 is TGTGCCTGGAGCTATACGACTAGCAGGCGAGAGACCCAGTACTTC. Supplemented by reference TRBV30 and TRBJ2-5, the full variable domain reads SQTIHQWPATLVQPVGSPLSLECTVEGTSNPNLYWYRQAAGRGLQLLFYSVGIGQISSEVPQNLSASRPQDRQFILSSKKLLLSDSGFYLCAWSYTTSRRETQYFGPGTRLLVL.

J is TRBJ1-5 and V is TRBV4-1; a weak D match, TRBD1 (6 bases). Trimming pared 3 bases from V and 2 bases from J, leaving 17 bases between. The CDR3 consists of 17 residues. The germline CDR1 and CDR2 sequences are MGHRA and YSYEKL. Here the CDR3 reads CASSHDRREGGNQPQHF. The CDR3 DNA is TGCGCCAGCAGCCATGATCGAAGGGAGGGGGGCAATCAGCCCCAGCATTTT.

This clone was observed a single time. The chain has TRBV27 and TRBJ2-7; 7 nucleotides match TRBD2. The CDR3 has 14 amino acids. The germline CDR1 and CDR2 sequences are MNHEY and SMNVEV (reference sequence). V lost 5 bases to trimming and J lost 4 bases; unmatched junction nucleotides: 8. Written as DNA, the CDR3 is TGTGCCAGCAGTCATCGGGAGGCAGATTACGAGCAGTACTTC. Translating it yields CASSHREADYEQYF.

This chain connects TRBV5-1 to TRBJ1-4; 7 bases are a match to TRBD1. V was clipped by 0 bases and J by 4 bases; unmatched bases: 3. The germline V gene has CDR1 SGHRS and CDR2 YFSETQ. The CDR3 consists of 15 residues. In DNA form, the CDR3 reads TGCGCCAGCAGCTTGGGGGACAGCATTAATGAAAAACTGTTTTTT. Translating it yields CASSLGDSINEKLFF.

This chain links TRBV18 with TRBJ1-5, with D perhaps matching TRBD1 (6 bases). Trimming pared 3 bases from V and 4 bases from J, leaving 13 bases between. CDR1 is KGHSH and CDR2 is LQKENI in the germline V gene. The CDR3 has 15 amino acids. CDR3 DNA: TGTGCCAGCTCACCCCTCCCAGGGGAAAATCAGCCCCAGCATTTT. It yields the protein CASSPLPGENQPQHF. Full variable domain (missing parts from reference TRBV18 and TRBJ1-5): NAGVMQNPRHLVRRRGQEARLRCSPMKGHSHVYWYRQLPEEGLKFMVYLQKENIIDESGMPKERFSAEFPKEGPSILRIQQVVRGDSAAYFCASSPLPGENQPQHFGDGTRLSIL.

This clone was picked up a small number of times. This chain joins TRBV10-3 and TRBJ1-2; TRBD1 might be the D (6 bases). The CDR3 sequence is 15 residues long. Trimming stripped 0 bases from V and 2 bases from J, with 10 bases between. CDR1 is ENHRY, CDR2 SYGVKD, per germline. CDR3 sequence reads: CAISESATGNYGYTF. Written as DNA, the CDR3 is TGTGCCATCAGTGAGTCCGCTACAGGGAACTATGGCTACACCTTC.

The chain carries TRBV7-9 and TRBJ1-4, with D possibly being TRBD1 (5 bases). V lost 5 bases, J lost 8 bases, and 21 bases lay in between. CDR1 is SEHNR and CDR2 is FQNEAQ in the germline V gene (reference sequence). The CDR3 covers 16 residues. The CDR3 is CASSPLQGLGVEKLFF. In DNA, the CDR3 is TGTGCCAGCAGCCCCCTTCAGGGTCTAGGTGTCGAAAAACTGTTTTTT.

V usage is TRBV30 and J usage is TRBJ1-4; tentatively, D is TRBD1 (5 bases). Trimming shortened V by 3 bases and J by 4 bases, and 15 bases separated the two germline ends. CDR1 and CDR2 (germline): GTSNPN, SVGIG (reference sequence). The CDR3 consists of 15 residues. CDR3 sequence: CAWSRVVGVNEKLFF. As DNA, the CDR3 is TGTGCCTGGAGCAGGGTTGTAGGGGTTAATGAAAAACTGTTTTTT.

The rearrangement uses TRBV11-3 and TRBJ2-5; no definite D call. The germline V and J ends were trimmed by 2 bases and 2 bases, with 15 bases remaining between them. Germline CDR1 SGHNT, CDR2 YENEEA. The CDR3 length is 16 residues. The CDR3 sequence is CASSLPYQPRQETQYF. Here the CDR3 DNA reads TGTGCCAGCAGCTTACCATACCAACCCAGGCAAGAGACCCAGTACTTC.

The CDR3 loop reads CASSSSPSEETQYF. In DNA, the CDR3 is TGTGCCAGCAGCTCCTCTCCTAGTGAAGAGACCCAGTACTTC. V usage is TRBV5-4 and J usage is TRBJ2-5; D gene ambiguous. Trimming shortened V by 3 bases and J by 3 bases, and 12 bases separated the two germline ends. The CDR3 has 14 amino acids. Germline V lookup: CDR1 SGHNT, CDR2 YYREEE (reference sequence).

The genes are TRBV4-2 and TRBJ1-3, with unresolved D. The V gene lost 0 bases and the J gene lost 3 bases, with 9 bases spanning the gap. The CDR3 has 15 amino acids. Germline V gene sequence: CDR1 LGHNA, CDR2 YNFKEQ. The CDR3 spells CASSQEGDLGNTIYF. Written as DNA, the CDR3 is TGTGCCAGCAGCCAAGAAGGAGATCTTGGAAACACCATATATTTT.